This T cell receptor beta chain was found in a study of Ad26.COV2.S vaccination and SARS-CoV-2 variants. The CDR3 is made up of 14 amino acids. With 3 bases clipped from V and 5 bases from J, the junction kept 6 bases outside the gene matches. Per germline, CDR1 SGHNT and CDR2 YENEEA. TCRdb's copy holds only in-frame clones and misses some; the assay was immunoSEQ multiplex PCR. The data show 87,000 or so clones, less than 85% seen once. As for this clone: The antigen remains unidentified.

The study, taken as a whole, reports: It was reported that spike-specific CD8+ and CD4+ T cell responses were substantially broad after vaccination.

The chain is built from TRBV11-3 and TRBJ1-2; 7 bases map to TRBD1. Source: peripheral blood, taken after recovery from COVID-19. The receptor was derived from a human donor who had recovered from COVID-19. For the CDR3, the DNA is TGTGCCAGCAGCTTCTTACCGACAGGGTATGGCTACACCTTC. Translation gives CASSFLPTGYGYTF.